Listed below are T cell receptor beta chains from one sample, sequenced in a study of blood T cell repertoires in COVID-19. The assay was immunoSEQ multiplex PCR, and TCRdb's table has in-frame clones only and misses some. The sample lists fewer than 300,000 clones; around 88% were seen once. Sequences were obtained from PBMCs or T cells enriched from blood (not recorded which). These receptors were obtained from a man aged 40-49 years who had recovered from COVID-19. The CDR3 runs from the conserved cysteine through the conserved F or W. A D gene is named only where the DNA matches it firmly. Expanded clones are given a class, and other clones once, few, many or no size at all.

clone_size | d_call | j_call | v_call | cdr3_nt | cdr3_aa
. | TRBD2 | TRBJ2-5 | TRBV9 | TGTGCCAGCAGCCCTAGACTAGCCGGGGAGACCCAGTACTTC | CASSPRLAGETQYF
once | . | TRBJ2-3 | TRBV5-4 | TGTGCCAGCAGCTTGGGTGCGACAGATACGCAGTATTTT | CASSLGATDTQYF
. | . | TRBJ2-3 | TRBV7-6 | TGTGCCAGCAGCTTGGGGCCTCGACAGGCAGATACGCAGTATTTT | CASSLGPRQADTQYF
. | TRBD2 | TRBJ2-5 | TRBV9 | TGTGCCAGCAGCGTAGGAACTAGCGGGAATGCGGGAGAGACCCAGTACTTC | CASSVGTSGNAGETQYF
. | . | TRBJ1-6 | TRBV9 | TGTGCCAGCAGCGTTCGGGGGTCTAATTCACCCCTCCACTTT | CASSVRGSNSPLHF
. | . | TRBJ2-7 | TRBV5-8 | TGTGCCAGCAGCTTTGACATAGGTGGCTACGAGCAGTACTTC | CASSFDIGGYEQYF
. | TRBD1 | TRBJ1-1 | TRBV7-8 | TGTGCCAGCAGCCTAGTGACAGGGTACGTGGAAGTTAGGACTGAAGCTTTCTTT | CASSLVTGYVEVRTEAFF
. | . | TRBJ2-7 | TRBV29-1 | TGCAGCGTGGCGAAAGACAGTCCGGCATCCTACGAGCAGTACTTC | CSVAKDSPASYEQYF
. | . | TRBJ2-2 | TRBV24-1 | TGTGCCACCAGGGGGCCAGCGAACACCGGGGAGCTGTTTTTT | CATRGPANTGELFF
few | . | TRBJ1-6 | TRBV7-3 | TGTGCCAGCAGCTCAAGCGTTCGGGGTGCAGCCCTCCACTTT | CASSSSVRGAALHF
. | . | TRBJ2-3 | TRBV5-6 | TGTGCCAGCAGCTTGCGTAGCACAGATACGCAGTATTTT | CASSLRSTDTQYF